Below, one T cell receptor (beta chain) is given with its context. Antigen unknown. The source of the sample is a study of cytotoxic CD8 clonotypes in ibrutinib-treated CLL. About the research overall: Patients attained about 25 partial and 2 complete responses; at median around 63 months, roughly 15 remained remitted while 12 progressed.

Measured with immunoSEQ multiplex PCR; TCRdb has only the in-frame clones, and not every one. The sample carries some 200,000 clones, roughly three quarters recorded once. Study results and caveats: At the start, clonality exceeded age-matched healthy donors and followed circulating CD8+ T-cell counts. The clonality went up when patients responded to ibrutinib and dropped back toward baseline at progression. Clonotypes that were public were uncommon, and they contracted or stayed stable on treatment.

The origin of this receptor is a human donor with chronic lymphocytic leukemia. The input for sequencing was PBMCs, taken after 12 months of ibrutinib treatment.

The CDR3 loop is CASSHPLGPGGAFYEQYF. The CDR3 nucleotides are TGCGCCAGCAGCCACCCGTTGGGGCCCGGAGGGGCCTTCTACGAGCAGTACTTC. This chain connects TRBV4-1 to TRBJ2-7, with a tentative D call TRBD2 (6 bases). Trimming removed 3 bases at V and 3 bases at J, with 24 bases between. The CDR3 loop spans 18 amino acids. Germline V gene sequence: CDR1 MGHRA, CDR2 YSYEKL.